Shown below are 17 T cell receptor beta chains from a single sample sequenced in a study of beta chain features in type 1 diabetes listed by TCRdb under 2018. Receptors were amplified or captured by the immunoSEQ multiplex PCR assay. All of the isolated RNA was reverse transcribed with the High Capacity cDNA Reverse Transcription Kit, so expressed TCRB transcripts were sequenced. The table comes from immuneACCESS by way of TCRdb, which keeps in-frame sequences with V and J called. Part of the clones is missing from these tables; in studies checked, under half for an unresolved V gene and the rest for unknown reasons. The sample table contains roughly 340,000 clones; only one count was recorded for approximately 13% of them. The top ten hold about 0.015% of the sample. Broad study findings and their caveats: In all four CD4+ subsets, TCRB CDR3 length was moderately but significantly shorter in type 1 diabetes patients.

No antigens are known for them. Sequenced: naive CD4+ T cells from blood. According to the study, the label for this sample's cell subset or site signals: true naive CD4+ T cells. The receptors here all came from a woman aged 18-29 years with type 1 diabetes.

The V gene is TRBV4-3, the J gene TRBJ2-2; TRBD2 aligns across 12 bases. Germline V gives CDR1 LGHNA, CDR2 YSLEER. Trimming cost V 0 bases and J 5 bases; bases outside gene matches: 4. This CDR3 is built from 17 residues. CDR3: CASSQDRTSGRTGELFF. The CDR3, as DNA: TGCGCCAGCAGCCAAGATCGTACTAGCGGGAGGACCGGGGAGCTGTTTTTT.

The CDR3 DNA reads TGTGCCAGCAGCTTAGCGCACGGGGGAGGGCCCGAAGATACGCAGTATTTT. Encoded protein: CASSLAHGGGPEDTQYF. The V call is TRBV7-9, the J call TRBJ2-3, with TRBD2 matching over 7 bases. Germline values: CDR1 SEHNR, CDR2 FQNEAQ (reference sequence). J was trimmed by 5 bases and V by 0 bases; bases with no gene match: 11. The CDR3 length is 17 residues.

This clone was seen more than once but under ten times. This chain joins TRBV9 and TRBJ2-1; TRBD2 agrees at 10 bases. Per the germline V gene, CDR1 is SGDLS and CDR2 is YYNGEE. V gave up 6 bases and J gave up 4 bases; unmatched junction bases: 4. This CDR3 comprises 14 residues. The CDR3 DNA reads TGTGCCAGCACTAGCGGGAGTACTTACAATGAGCAGTTCTTC. Its translation: CASTSGSTYNEQFF.

This clone was seen more than once but under ten times. This sequence joins TRBV28 and TRBJ2-7; D unclear. The CDR3 has 14 residues. CDR1 and CDR2 (germline): MDHEN, SYDVKM. Trimming took 4 bases from V and 3 from J, leaving 13 bases between them. The CDR3 DNA sequence: TGTGCCAGCAGTTCCCCCAGGCAGCTCTACGAGCAGTACTTC. The encoded protein is CASSSPRQLYEQYF.

This clone was counted a few times. V and J are TRBV7-2 and TRBJ2-5; D gene unclear. CDR1 is SGHTA, CDR2 FQGNSA, per germline. This CDR3 spans 13 amino acids. V was pared by 7 bases and J by 2 bases, with 11 bases between. CDR3 amino acids: CASNPGSQETQYF. The CDR3 DNA reads as TGTGCCAGCAACCCCGGGTCTCAAGAGACCCAGTACTTC. Looking up the rest from reference TRBV7-2 and TRBJ2-5 gives the full variable domain: GAGVSQSPSNKVTEKGKDVELRCDPISGHTALYWYRQSLGQGLEFLIYFQGNSAPDKSGLPSDRFSAERTGGSVSTLTIQRTQQEDSAVYLCASNPGSQETQYFGPGTRLLVL.

This clone was counted only a few times. The V call is TRBV15, the J call TRBJ2-1; 9 bases map to TRBD2. The germline gives CDR1 LNHNV, CDR2 YYDKDF (reference sequence). V lost 0 bases and J lost 7; bases outside the gene matches: 13. CDR3 length equals 18 residues. CDR3 residues: CATSRDNGRLAEGNEQFF. The CDR3 nucleotides are TGTGCCACCAGCAGAGATAACGGCAGACTAGCGGAGGGGAATGAGCAGTTCTTC.

As to this clone: The DNA is omitted, as the CDR3 cannot be located on it reliably, and the CDR3 follows TCRdb's listing. The genes are TRBV6-6 and TRBJ1-1; the table's D call TRBD1 went unverified against the DNA. The CDR3 extends over 15 residues, inclusive of both ends. Germline loops: CDR1 MNHNY, CDR2 SVGAGI (reference sequence). The CDR3 region is CASSYFGQGRTEAFF.

This clone was observed a handful of times. The CDR3 spells CASSLRSGTASYEQYF. The CDR3 DNA reads as TGTGCCAGCTCACTACGTAGTGGGACAGCTTCCTACGAGCAGTACTTC. V usage is TRBV18 and J usage is TRBJ2-7, with 7 bases identical to TRBD1. Per the germline V gene, CDR1 is KGHSH and CDR2 is LQKENI. This CDR3 contains 16 residues. The junction had 10 bases not matched to a gene; V was cut back by 4 bases and J by 1 base. The full variable domain, in which reference TRBV18 and TRBJ2-7 provide the parts outside the CDR3, is NAGVMQNPRHLVRRRGQEARLRCSPMKGHSHVYWYRQLPEEGLKFMVYLQKENIIDESGMPKERFSAEFPKEGPSILRIQQVVRGDSAAYFCASSLRSGTASYEQYFGPGTRLTVT.

The chain uses TRBV9 and TRBJ2-7, with D perhaps TRBD1 (5 bases). Germline V gene data show CDR1 as SGDLS and CDR2 as YYNGEE. Trimming pared 0 bases from V and 3 bases from J, leaving 7 bases between. The CDR3 extends over 13 amino acids. The CDR3 nucleotides read TGTGCCAGCAGCGTAGAACAGGACTACGAGCAGTACTTC. Amino acids: CASSVEQDYEQYF.

CDR3 sequence (DNA): TGTGCCAGCTCACCGGGACAGCCACAAGAGACCCAGTACTTC. It yields the protein CASSPGQPQETQYF. V usage is TRBV18 and J usage is TRBJ2-5; TRBD1 aligns across 7 bases. Germline trimming cut 3 bases from V and 2 bases from J; bases unmatched to any gene: 3. The CDR3 is made up of 14 amino acids. Germline assignment: CDR1 KGHSH and CDR2 LQKENI. Based on the CDR3 plus reference TRBV18 and TRBJ2-5, the full variable domain is NAGVMQNPRHLVRRRGQEARLRCSPMKGHSHVYWYRQLPEEGLKFMVYLQKENIIDESGMPKERFSAEFPKEGPSILRIQQVVRGDSAAYFCASSPGQPQETQYFGPGTRLLVL.

The V gene is TRBV2, the J gene TRBJ2-1, with D uncertain. Germline V gene data show CDR1 as SNHLY and CDR2 as FYNNEI. V lost 5 bases to trimming and J lost 10 bases, with 15 bases between them. The CDR3 has 13 amino acids. CDR3 residues: CASSSPFSWEQFF. The CDR3 DNA is TGTGCCAGCAGTTCACCTTTTAGTTGGGAGCAGTTCTTC.

This clone occurred a few times. The chain uses TRBV5-1 and TRBJ2-7, with 11 nucleotides matching TRBD1. V lost 4 bases and J lost 2; bases outside the gene matches: 2. Germline CDR1 is SGHRS and CDR2 is YFSETQ. The CDR3 has 14 residues. CDR3: CASSQGQGAYEQYF. The CDR3 DNA reads TGCGCCAGCAGCCAGGGACAGGGGGCCTACGAGCAGTACTTC.

The CDR3 DNA sequence: TGTGCCAGCAGCTACATCTCGGGGGTGAACACTGAAGCTTTCTTT. As protein: CASSYISGVNTEAFF. The chain is built from TRBV7-9 and TRBJ1-1; maybe TRBD1 (5 bases). The CDR3 has 15 residues. Trimming removed 4 bases from V and 0 bases from J, with 12 bases in between. The germline gives CDR1 SEHNR, CDR2 FQNEAQ (reference sequence).

A few counts support this clone. The chain employs TRBV9 and TRBJ1-1, with TRBD1 matching 8 bases. This CDR3 contains 13 residues. In germline, CDR1 is SGDLS, CDR2 YYNGEE. With 4 bases clipped from V and 4 bases from J, the junction kept 3 bases outside the gene matches. CDR3 bases: TGTGCCAGCAGCCGGGACAGGTTCACTGAAGCTTTCTTT. It encodes CASSRDRFTEAFF.

This clone appeared a few times. V is TRBV18 and J is TRBJ2-6; a possible D gene is TRBD2 (5 bases). The CDR3 extends over 15 amino acids. Trimming pared 2 bases from V and 0 bases from J, leaving 5 bases between. Per the germline V gene, CDR1 is KGHSH and CDR2 is LQKENI. CDR3 bases: TGTGCCAGCTCACCAGAGGGCTCTGGGGCCAACGTCCTGACTTTC. Its translation is CASSPEGSGANVLTF.

The rearrangement uses TRBV5-1 and TRBJ2-1, with a tentative D call TRBD2 (5 bases). The V end was cut by 5 bases, the J end by 8 bases, with 8 bases between. The CDR3 contains 11 residues. Germline CDR1 reads SGHRS; CDR2 reads YFSETQ. CDR3 DNA sequence: TGCGCCAGCAGATCGGGGTATGAGCAGTTCTTC. Translation: CASRSGYEQFF.

The J gene is TRBJ1-2, the V gene TRBV7-6, with a tentative D call TRBD1 (5 bases). CDR1 and CDR2 from the germline V gene are SGHVS and FNYEAQ. The ends were cut back, 5 bases at V and 7 bases at J, with 20 bases in the middle. The length of the CDR3 is 15 residues. CDR3: CASSQQTGHLSGYTF. The CDR3 region has the DNA TGTGCCAGCAGCCAACAAACCGGACACTTGTCTGGCTACACCTTC.